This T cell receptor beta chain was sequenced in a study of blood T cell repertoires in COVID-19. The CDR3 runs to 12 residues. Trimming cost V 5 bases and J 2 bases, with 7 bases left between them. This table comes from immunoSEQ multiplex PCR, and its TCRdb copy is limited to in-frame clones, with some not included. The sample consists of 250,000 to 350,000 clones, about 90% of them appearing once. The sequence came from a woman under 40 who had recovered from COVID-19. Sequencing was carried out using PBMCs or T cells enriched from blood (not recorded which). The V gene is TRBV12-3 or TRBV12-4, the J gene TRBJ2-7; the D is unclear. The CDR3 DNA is TGTGCCAGCAGTCAGACTCCCTACGAGCAGTACTTC. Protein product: CASSQTPYEQYF.